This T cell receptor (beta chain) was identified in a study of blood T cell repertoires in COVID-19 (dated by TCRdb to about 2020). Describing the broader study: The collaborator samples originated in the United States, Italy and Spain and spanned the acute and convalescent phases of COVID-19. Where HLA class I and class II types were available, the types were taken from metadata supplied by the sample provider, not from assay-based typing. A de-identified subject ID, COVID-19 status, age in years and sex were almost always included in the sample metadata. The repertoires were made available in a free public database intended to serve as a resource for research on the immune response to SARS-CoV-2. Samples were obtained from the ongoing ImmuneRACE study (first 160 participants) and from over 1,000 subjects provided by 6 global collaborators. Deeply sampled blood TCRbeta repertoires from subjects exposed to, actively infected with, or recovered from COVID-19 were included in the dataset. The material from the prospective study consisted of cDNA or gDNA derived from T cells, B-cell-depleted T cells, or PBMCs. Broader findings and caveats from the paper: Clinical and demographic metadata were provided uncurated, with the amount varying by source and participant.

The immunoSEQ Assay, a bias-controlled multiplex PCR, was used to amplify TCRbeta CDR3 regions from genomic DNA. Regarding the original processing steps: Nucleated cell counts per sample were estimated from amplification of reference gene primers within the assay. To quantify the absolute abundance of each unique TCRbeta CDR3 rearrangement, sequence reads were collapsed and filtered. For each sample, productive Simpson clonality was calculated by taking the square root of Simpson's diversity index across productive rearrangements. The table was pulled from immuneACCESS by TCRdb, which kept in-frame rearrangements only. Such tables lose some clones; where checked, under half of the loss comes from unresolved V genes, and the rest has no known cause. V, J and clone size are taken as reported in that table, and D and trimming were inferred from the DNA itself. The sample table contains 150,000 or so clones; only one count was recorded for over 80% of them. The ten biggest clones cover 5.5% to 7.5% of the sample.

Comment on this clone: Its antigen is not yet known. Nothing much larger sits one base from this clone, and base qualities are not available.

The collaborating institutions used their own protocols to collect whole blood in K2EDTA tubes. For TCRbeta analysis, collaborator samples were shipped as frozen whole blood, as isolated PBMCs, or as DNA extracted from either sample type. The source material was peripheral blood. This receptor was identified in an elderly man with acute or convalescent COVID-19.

The bases are TGTGCCAGCAGATGGACAGGGGCTTCTGGGGAGACCCAGTACTTC. Its protein product is CASRWTGASGETQYF. The chain was built from TRBV6-5 and TRBJ2-5; 9 bases in the junction line up with TRBD1. The cysteine opens and the phenylalanine closes a CDR3 of 15 amino acids. Just the 45-base CDR3 DNA is kept, in frame starting at base 1. Germline trimming amounts to 6 bases on V and 5 bases on J, with 10 as the count of junction bases outside the gene matches. CDR1 and CDR2 are drawn from the germline V gene: MNHEY, SVGAGI.